Following are 9 T cell receptor beta chains from one sample sequenced in a study of a mutant IDH1 vaccine in newly diagnosed glioma. Time point meaning: week 11, during vaccination. Each dose delivered 300 ug of mutant IDH1 20-mer peptide subcutaneously with imiquimod. The repertoire was sequenced with immunoSEQ multiplex PCR; TCRdb's copy has only in-frame clones and lacks some. The data show some 26,000 clones, less than 85% seen once. For these receptors, no antigen is known. Sequenced material: peripheral blood mononuclear cells (PBMCs), taken from a glioma patient whose treatment included an IDH1 peptide vaccine. The receptors derive from a man in his late teens or twenties with glioma. Some clones in this sample may be carry-over from other donors' samples.

This chain joins TRBV4-2 and TRBJ2-7, with unresolved D. V lost 0 bases and J lost 3, with 15 bases in between. The V gene's germline CDR1 is LGHNA and CDR2 YNFKEQ. This CDR3 contains 16 residues. CDR3 sequence reads: CASSQDTGSPFYEQYF. CDR3 nucleotide sequence: TGTGCCAGCAGCCAAGATACGGGTTCGCCTTTCTACGAGCAGTACTTC.

This clone was counted a single time. The V gene is TRBV7-2, the J gene TRBJ2-1, with D perhaps TRBD1 or TRBD2 (5 bases each). The V end was cut by 5 bases, the J end by 1 base, with 18 bases between. CDR3 size: 17 residues. The germline V gene encodes CDR1 SGHTA and CDR2 FQGNSA. DNA of the CDR3: TGTGCCAGCAGCCGCTACTCGGGGCCCCGTTCCTACAATGAGCAGTTCTTC. This codes for CASSRYSGPRSYNEQFF.

V and J are TRBV14 and TRBJ2-3; 8 bases agree with TRBD1. CDR3 length: 16 amino acids. V dropped 0 bases and J dropped 4; count of bases not matched to a gene: 6. Germline V CDR1 and CDR2: SGHDN, FVKESK. CDR3 protein: CASSQEGQGVADTQYF. The DNA for the CDR3 is TGTGCCAGCAGCCAAGAAGGACAGGGAGTGGCAGATACGCAGTATTTT.

The chain uses TRBV19 and TRBJ2-1, with TRBD1 identical over 9 bases. V shed 5 bases and J 8 bases; nucleotides not matched to a gene: 10. CDR3 length: 15 residues. CDR1 and CDR2 (germline): LNHDA, SQIVND (reference sequence). The CDR3 region has the DNA TGTGCCAGTAGTTTACAGGGGGCTTTTTCCCATGAGCAGTTCTTC. Translating it yields CASSLQGAFSHEQFF.

V gene TRBV6-6 combines with J gene TRBJ2-7, with TRBD2 matching over 8 bases. Germline loops: CDR1 MNHNY, CDR2 SVGAGI (reference sequence). The junction had 6 bases not matched to a gene; V was cut back by 6 bases and J by 2 bases. The CDR3 sequence is 14 residues long. DNA of the CDR3: TGTGCCAGCAGCTCCACGGGGGGGCCCTACGAGCAGTACTTC. Translated: CASSSTGGPYEQYF.

V gene TRBV2 combines with J gene TRBJ1-3; weak D call: TRBD1 (5 bases). The CDR3 has 11 amino acids. The V end lost 8 bases, the J end lost 15 bases, and 17 bases lay between the germline ends. Germline CDR1 SNHLY, CDR2 FYNNEI. CDR3 DNA sequence: TGTGCCAGCCGTTATGGCGGGACCCCATATTTT. Translated, it gives CASRYGGTPYF.

The chain has TRBV9 and TRBJ1-1; 8 positions agree with TRBD1. Germline CDR1 reads SGDLS; CDR2 reads YYNGEE. V shed 0 bases and J 4 bases; nucleotides not matched to a gene: 2. The CDR3 has 14 amino acids. For the CDR3, the DNA is TGTGCCAGCAGCGTAGCTACAGGGGGCACTGAAGCTTTCTTT. It codes for CASSVATGGTEAFF.

The table lists this clone with a few counts. CDR3 residues: CASSRLGIMTEAFF. CDR3 nucleotide sequence: TGTGCCAGCAGCCGCCTAGGAATAATGACTGAAGCTTTCTTT. The chain couples TRBV7-2 to TRBJ1-1; D gene ambiguous. Trimming took 5 bases from V and 5 from J, leaving 15 bases between them. CDR1 and CDR2 (germline): SGHTA, FQGNSA. The CDR3 consists of 14 residues.

DNA for the CDR3: TGTGCCAGCAGCAAATTTGGAGGGGGCTTCGCTGAAGCTTTCTTT. Translating it yields CASSKFGGGFAEAFF. The rearrangement joins TRBV21-1 to TRBJ1-1; the table's D call TRBD1 went unverified against the DNA. TRBV21-1 is tagged as a pseudogene. CDR3 length: 15 residues.